The 2 T cell receptor beta chains listed next were all sequenced from one sample in a study of regulatory and conventional T cells in RAG deficiency. TCRdb's copy holds only in-frame clones and misses some; the assay was immunoSEQ multiplex PCR. This sample has tens of thousands of clones, with roughly 96% found just once. The sorted conventional CD4+ T cells were CD25-low and CD127-high, with genomic DNA sequenced. This sample was shared with a second study, whose subject was regulatory T cells. Per that paper: The primer mix had 52 TRBV and 13 TRBJ primers.

The sequenced material came from CD25- CD4+ T cells sorted from blood. The receptors were gathered from a human donor in good health.

The chain carries TRBV5-1 and TRBJ2-3, with D possibly TRBD1 on 7 matching bases. The CDR3 runs 14 residues. With 9 bases removed from V and 3 bases from J, the gap between germline ends came to 17 bases. The V gene's germline CDR1 is SGHRS and CDR2 YFSETQ. The DNA of the CDR3 is TGCGCCACGCCGCGGGACAGACAAACAGATACGCAGTATTTT. Residues: CATPRDRQTDTQYF.

The chain joins TRBV7-6 to TRBJ1-1; perhaps TRBD1 as D (6 bases). V was clipped by 5 bases and J by 6 bases, with 13 bases between them. Germline V gene data show CDR1 as SGHVS and CDR2 as FNYEAQ. The CDR3 is made up of 13 amino acids. The CDR3 here is CASSPGQRAEAFF. CDR3 nucleotide sequence: TGTGCCAGCAGCCCAGGACAGCGCGCTGAAGCTTTCTTT. Variable domain in full (rest from reference TRBV7-6 and TRBJ1-1): GAGVSQSPRYKVTKRGQDVALRCDPISGHVSLYWYRQALGQGPEFLTYFNYEAQQDKSGLPNDRFSAERPEGSISTLTIQRTEQRDSAMYRCASSPGQRAEAFFGQGTRLTVV.